The table lists the clone carrying this TCR beta chain with many counts. The use of a sample-barcoded 5' primer and a J-beta primer mix characterized a second PCR of roughly 6 to 11 cycles. MiXCR was run by TCRdb on the 5' RACE reads, yielding one entry per CDR3 protein. The data show 1.5 million to 2 million distinct CDR3 sequences, about 28% seen once. The CDR3 contains 13 residues. V was clipped by 2 bases and J by 1 base, with 7 bases between them. Germline CDR1 reads SGHRS; CDR2 reads YFSETQ. The data were taken from a study of blood T cells in healthy people across ages. This chain uses TRBV5-1 with TRBJ2-7; D may be TRBD2 (5 bases). This clonotype was sampled from a woman aged 25 to 39 in good health. Material for sequencing was blood. The CDR3: CASSFGVSYEQYF. The CDR3 DNA is TGCGCCAGCAGCTTCGGGGTTTCCTACGAGCAGTACTTC.